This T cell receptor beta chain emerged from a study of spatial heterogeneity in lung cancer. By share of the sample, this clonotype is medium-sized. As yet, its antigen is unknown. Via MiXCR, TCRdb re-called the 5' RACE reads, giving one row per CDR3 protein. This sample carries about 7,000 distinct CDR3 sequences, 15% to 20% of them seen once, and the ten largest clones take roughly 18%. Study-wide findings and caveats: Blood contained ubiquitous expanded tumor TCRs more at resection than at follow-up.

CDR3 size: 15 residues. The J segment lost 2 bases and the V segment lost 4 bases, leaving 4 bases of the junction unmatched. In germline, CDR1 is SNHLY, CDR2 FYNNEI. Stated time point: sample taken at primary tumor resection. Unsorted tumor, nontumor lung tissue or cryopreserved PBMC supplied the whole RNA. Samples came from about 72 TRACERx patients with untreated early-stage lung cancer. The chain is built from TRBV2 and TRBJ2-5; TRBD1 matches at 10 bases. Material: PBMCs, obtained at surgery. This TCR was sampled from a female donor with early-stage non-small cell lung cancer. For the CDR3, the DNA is TGTGCCAGCAGTGGGACAGGGGGAGAACAAGAGACCCAGTACTTC. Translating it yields CASSGTGGEQETQYF.